These 6 T cell receptor beta chains were sequenced from one sample in a study of T-cell reconstitution after alpha-beta-depleted transplantation in children. Preparation of the TCRbeta library involved a method that used unique molecular identifiers. TCRdb re-called the PCR reads with MiXCR, one entry per CDR3 protein. The repertoire consists of around 200,000 distinct CDR3 sequences, with approximately 17% occurring once and the leading ten covering roughly two fifths. This specimen was PBMCs, mostly from graft donor cells, taken 360 days after TCRalphabeta/CD19-depleted stem cell transplant. The source is a male patient under 10 years old who had a stem cell transplant for acute lymphoblastic leukemia, so the T cells may come from the graft donor.

This clonotype was detected only a few times. V usage is TRBV9 and J usage is TRBJ2-4; D is unclear. CDR3 length equals 12 residues. V was cut by 4 bases and J by 3 bases, with 5 bases left in between. Germline loops: CDR1 SGDLS, CDR2 YYNGEE. In nucleotides, the CDR3 is TGTGCCAGCAGCTCGGACAAAAACATTCAGTACTTC. This encodes CASSSDKNIQYF.

This clonotype appeared a few times. J is TRBJ2-7 and V is TRBV7-2; a possible D gene is TRBD1 (7 bases). The length of the CDR3 is 15 residues. Germline CDR1 and CDR2: SGHTA and FQGNSA. V shed 4 bases and J shed 3 bases, with 16 bases lying between them. The CDR3 loop reads CASSSRAGQSYEQYF. The DNA for the CDR3 is TGTGCCAGCAGCTCTAGGGCGGGACAGAGCTACGAGCAGTACTTC.

V usage is TRBV5-8 and J usage is TRBJ2-4; D gene uncertain. V was shortened by 2 bases and J by 8 bases, with 8 bases between the two germline ends. Per the germline V gene, CDR1 is SGHTS and CDR2 is YDEGEE. The CDR3 contains 12 residues. For the CDR3, the DNA is TGTGCCAGCAGCTTTGACCGGGACATTCAGTACTTC. Residues: CASSFDRDIQYF.

The chain couples TRBV5-1 to TRBJ2-3, with a weak D call TRBD2 (5 bases). In germline, CDR1 is SGHRS, CDR2 YFSETQ. Trimming took off 1 base at V and 2 bases at J, with 8 bases between the two ends. The CDR3 has 14 residues. The DNA for the CDR3 is TGCGCCAGCAGCTTGACCGGGGTCACAGATACGCAGTATTTT. Amino acid sequence: CASSLTGVTDTQYF.

V gene TRBV29-1 combines with J gene TRBJ2-2, with D perhaps TRBD1 (5 bases). Trimming cost V 5 bases and J 7 bases, with 20 bases left between them. In germline, CDR1 is SQVTM, CDR2 ANQGSEA. The CDR3 is 15 amino acids. The CDR3 DNA reads as TGCAGCGTTTTGGTCAGGGTGTGGGGTATCGGGGAGCTGTTTTTT. Encoded protein: CSVLVRVWGIGELFF.

This clonotype was counted a few times. This chain links TRBV10-2 with TRBJ2-5, with D perhaps TRBD1 (6 bases). Germline V lookup: CDR1 WSHSY, CDR2 SAAADI. The CDR3 runs 21 residues. V was trimmed by 9 bases and J by 5 bases, leaving 40 bases between them. CDR3 amino acids: CASSTPPAVQTPGQPPETQYF. The DNA for the CDR3 is TGCGCCAGTAGCACCCCCCCCGCAGTTCAGACCCCTGGACAGCCTCCCGAGACCCAGTACTTC.